This T cell receptor (beta chain) was sequenced for a study of blood T cells in healthy people across ages. Study-wide points: Across the age range, TCR beta diversity per million T cells fell in a roughly linear way. For the donors, CMV status was unknown and possibly confounded expanded clonotype changes.

The junction had 4 bases not matched to a gene; V was cut back by 5 bases and J by 7 bases. This CDR3 is 13 amino acids long. Germline CDR1 reads SGHTA; CDR2 reads FQGTGA. All donors came from Russia, were Caucasian and healthy, and spanned ages about 6 to 100. A second PCR of 7 to 11 cycles used a sample-barcoded 5' primer and a J-beta primer mix. Per sample, CDR3-containing paired-end reads numbered at least 3 million. TCRdb reprocessed the 5' RACE reads with MiXCR, giving one entry per CDR3 protein. Of 1.5 million or so distinct CDR3 sequences in the sample, about 40% are singletons; the top ten hold roughly 7.9%. This clonotype was seen a handful of times. What it binds is not known.

Sequenced sample: blood. This sequence joins TRBV7-3 and TRBJ1-1; 10 bases match TRBD1. This clonotype originated in a woman aged 18-29 years in good health. The CDR3 nucleotides read TGTGCCAGCAGCGACAGGACAGGGGGTGAAGCTTTCTTT. Amino acids: CASSDRTGGEAFF.